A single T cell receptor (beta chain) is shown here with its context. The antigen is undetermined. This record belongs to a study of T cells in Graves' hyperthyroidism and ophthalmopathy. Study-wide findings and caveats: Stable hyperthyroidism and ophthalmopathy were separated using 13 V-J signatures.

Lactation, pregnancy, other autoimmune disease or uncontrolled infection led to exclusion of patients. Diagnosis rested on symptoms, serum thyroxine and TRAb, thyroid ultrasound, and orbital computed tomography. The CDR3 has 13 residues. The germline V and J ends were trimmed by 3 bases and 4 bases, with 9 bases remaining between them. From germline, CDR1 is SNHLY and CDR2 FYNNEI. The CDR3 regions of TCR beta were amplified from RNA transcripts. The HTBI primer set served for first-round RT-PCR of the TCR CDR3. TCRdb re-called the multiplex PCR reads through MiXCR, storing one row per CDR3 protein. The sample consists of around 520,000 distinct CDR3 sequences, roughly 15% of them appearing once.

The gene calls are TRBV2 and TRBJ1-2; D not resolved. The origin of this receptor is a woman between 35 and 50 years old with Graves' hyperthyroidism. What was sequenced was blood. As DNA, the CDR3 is TGTGCCAGCAGTGATTCACCAGGCTATGGCTACACCTTC. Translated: CASSDSPGYGYTF.